The 10 T cell receptor beta chains in this list originate from one sample, sequenced in a study of PD-1 blockade in mismatch repair-deficient tumors. Data came from immunoSEQ multiplex PCR; TCRdb stores just in-frame clones and leaves some out. The data hold roughly 130,000 clones, with around nine tenths observed a single time. The sequencing used peripheral blood, collected 70 to 73 weeks after starting pembrolizumab. The receptors were sampled from an adult with mismatch repair-deficient cancer.

This rearrangement joins TRBV2 to TRBJ2-1; 10 bases line up with TRBD1. The CDR3 has 17 amino acids. V shed 6 bases and J 4 bases; nucleotides not matched to a gene: 12. Germline CDR1 reads SNHLY; CDR2 reads FYNNEI. For the CDR3, the DNA is TGTGCCAGCAGCGCCTGGACAGGGGGAAAGGGTTACAATGAGCAGTTCTTC. It specifies CASSAWTGGKGYNEQFF.

V usage is TRBV5-1 and J usage is TRBJ2-1, with 7 nucleotides matching TRBD2. Germline values: CDR1 SGHRS, CDR2 YFSETQ. CDR3 length: 15 residues. V trimming: 6 bases; J trimming: 3 bases; junction bases outside the gene matches: 9. In DNA, the CDR3 is TGCGCCAGCACCCCGACTAGCTGGTACTACAATGAGCAGTTCTTC. Translated: CASTPTSWYYNEQFF.

This clone was observed a few times. This chain joins TRBV10-3 and TRBJ1-2; D gene unclear. V was shortened by 4 bases and J by 8 bases, with 14 bases between the two germline ends. Germline loops: CDR1 ENHRY, CDR2 SYGVKD. The CDR3 contains 13 residues. CDR3 in amino acids: CAISGAELGGYTF. In nucleotides, the CDR3 is TGTGCCATCAGTGGTGCGGAATTGGGCGGCTACACCTTC.

This chain connects TRBV10-2 to TRBJ1-4; 9 bases agree with TRBD1. The CDR3 length is 15 residues. Losses at the gene ends were 1 base for V and 5 bases for J; bases not matched to a gene: 2. Germline lookup yields CDR1 WSHSY and CDR2 SAAADI. Here the CDR3 DNA reads TGCGCCAGCAGTGAGTTACAGGGGGCCAATGAAAAACTGTTTTTT. Encoded protein: CASSELQGANEKLFF.

The chain joins TRBV9 to TRBJ2-1, with TRBD1 matching 7 bases. J lost 6 bases, V lost 0 bases, and 6 bases had no gene match. CDR1 SGDLS and CDR2 YYNGEE come from the germline V gene. This CDR3 is built from 15 residues. CDR3 DNA sequence: TGTGCCAGCAGCGTAGTGGGACAGCTCGGCAATGAGCAGTTCTTC. Its protein product is CASSVVGQLGNEQFF.

The genes are TRBV10-1 and TRBJ1-3; D may be TRBD1 (5 bases). V was pared by 0 bases and J by 2 bases, with 5 bases between. Germline CDR1 and CDR2: WNHNN and SYGVQD (reference sequence). The CDR3 is 14 amino acids. CDR3 sequence (DNA): TGCGCCAGCAGTGAGTCCAGGGCTGGAAACACCATATATTTT. It is translated as CASSESRAGNTIYF.

The chain carries TRBV15 and TRBJ2-1; D is uncertain. V gave up 0 bases and J gave up 6 bases, with 15 bases separating them. The CDR3 contains 16 residues. Looked up from germline, CDR1 is LNHNV and CDR2 is YYDKDF (reference sequence). CDR3 sequence reads: CATSRDQVGLGNEQFF. DNA of the CDR3: TGTGCCACCAGCAGAGATCAGGTGGGCCTGGGCAATGAGCAGTTCTTC.

The V gene is TRBV7-8, the J gene TRBJ2-1; 7 nucleotides match TRBD1. Germline CDR1 SGHVS, CDR2 FQNEAQ. This CDR3 spans 14 amino acids. The V gene end was trimmed by 7 bases and the J gene end by 4 bases; junction bases not matched to a gene: 7. CDR3 nucleotides: TGTGCCAGCATCCGGACAGGCGCTTACAATGAGCAGTTCTTC. This translates into CASIRTGAYNEQFF.

The chain joins TRBV13 to TRBJ2-1; D is undetermined. The V end lost 2 bases, the J end lost 1 base, and 3 bases lay between the germline ends. The CDR3 runs to 13 residues. From germline, CDR1 is PRHDT and CDR2 FYEKMQ (reference sequence). DNA for the CDR3: TGTGCCAGCAGCTTAAAATCCTACAATGAGCAGTTCTTC. This gives the protein CASSLKSYNEQFF.

V gene TRBV11-2 combines with J gene TRBJ2-5; 7 nucleotides match TRBD1. This CDR3 comprises 15 residues. In germline, CDR1 is SGHAT, CDR2 FQNNGV. Germline trimming cut 5 bases from V and 4 bases from J; bases unmatched to any gene: 10. CDR3: CASSQTQGVGETQYF. CDR3 in DNA: TGTGCCAGCAGCCAAACTCAGGGGGTAGGAGAGACCCAGTACTTC.